This entry lists 31 T cell receptor beta chains sequenced from one sample in a study of cytomegalovirus exposure and HLA in healthy donors. TCRdb's copy holds only in-frame clones and misses some; the assay was immunoSEQ multiplex PCR. The sample consists of fewer than 90,000 clones, roughly 95% of them appearing once. The sample was PBMCs. Every receptor here comes from a young woman in good health and CMV-seropositive.

This clone was detected only once. The chain combines TRBV11-2 with TRBJ2-3; TRBD2 aligns across 8 bases. CDR1 SGHAT and CDR2 FQNNGV come from the germline V gene. V dropped 0 bases and J dropped 0; count of bases not matched to a gene: 5. The CDR3 has 17 amino acids. DNA of the CDR3: TGTGCCAGCAGCTTAGAGGAGGTAGCGGGGAGCACAGATACGCAGTATTTT. It yields the protein CASSLEEVAGSTDTQYF.

The gene calls are TRBV7-2 and TRBJ1-1; unclear D gene. In germline, CDR1 is SGHTA, CDR2 FQGNSA. Trimming pared 2 bases from V and 3 bases from J, leaving 10 bases between. CDR3 length: 14 residues. CDR3 sequence: CASSLLPGDTEAFF. In DNA form, the CDR3 reads TGTGCCAGCAGCTTACTGCCCGGGGACACTGAAGCTTTCTTT.

The chain links TRBV27 to TRBJ2-3, with 10 bases that match TRBD1. The CDR3 is 17 residues long. The ends lost 5 bases at V and 2 bases at J; junction bases unmatched: 10. CDR1 is MNHEY, CDR2 SMNVEV, per germline (reference sequence). The CDR3 sequence is CASSILTGTGATDTQYF. The CDR3 nucleotides read TGTGCCAGCAGTATACTAACCGGGACAGGGGCCACAGATACGCAGTATTTT.

This chain joins TRBV14 and TRBJ2-5, with TRBD1 identical over 12 bases. CDR1 and CDR2 from the germline V gene are SGHDN and FVKESK. The CDR3 has 19 amino acids. Losses at the gene ends were 0 bases for V and 2 bases for J; bases not matched to a gene: 10. CDR3 protein: CASSQDTGQGASGQETQYF. DNA for the CDR3: TGTGCCAGCAGCCAAGATACGGGACAGGGGGCATCGGGGCAAGAGACCCAGTACTTC.

This clone was detected once. This chain uses TRBV7-9 with TRBJ1-2; no reliable D call. V dropped 7 bases and J dropped 4 bases, with 19 bases sitting between them. This CDR3 is built from 15 residues. Germline CDR1 reads SEHNR; CDR2 reads FQNEAQ (reference sequence). This CDR3 is CASTITPSATYGYTF. CDR3 nucleotide sequence: TGTGCCAGCACGATTACACCGTCAGCGACCTATGGCTACACCTTC.

The rearrangement joins TRBV11-3 to TRBJ2-1; TRBD2 agrees at 14 bases. The V and J ends lost 5 bases and 10 bases, in that order; junction bases with no gene match: 4. Germline V gene sequence: CDR1 SGHNT, CDR2 YENEEA. CDR3 length equals 14 residues. The CDR3: CASSTGLAGAEQFF. The CDR3 bases are TGTGCCAGCAGCACGGGACTAGCGGGAGCAGAGCAGTTCTTC.

This chain uses TRBV18 with TRBJ2-1; D is possibly TRBD2 (5 bases). Germline CDR1 and CDR2: KGHSH and LQKENI. Trimming stripped 0 bases from V and 3 bases from J, with 6 bases between. The CDR3 length is 14 residues. CDR3 bases: TGTGCCAGCTCACCACCAGGACTCTACAATGAGCAGTTCTTC. This codes for CASSPPGLYNEQFF.

The V call is TRBV7-2, the J call TRBJ1-2; 8 bases map to TRBD1. Germline values: CDR1 SGHTA, CDR2 FQGNSA. The CDR3 loop spans 11 amino acids. Trimming at V came to 2 bases and at J to 11 bases, leaving 1 base not matched to a gene. This CDR3 reads CASSLNRGYTF. CDR3 nucleotide sequence: TGTGCCAGCAGCTTAAACAGGGGGTACACCTTC.

The CDR3 DNA reads TGTGCCAGCAGGTACACAGGGTACGGGACCCAGTACTTC. Residues: CASRYTGYGTQYF. The chain uses TRBV2 and TRBJ2-5; the D gene is possibly TRBD1 (6 bases). V was cut by 6 bases and J by 7 bases, with 15 bases left in between. The V gene's germline CDR1 is SNHLY and CDR2 FYNNEI. The CDR3 length is 13 residues.

The genes are TRBV6-6 and TRBJ2-7; 8 nucleotides match TRBD2. Germline lookup yields CDR1 MNHNY and CDR2 SVGAGI (reference sequence). V was clipped by 0 bases and J by 7 bases; unmatched bases: 5. The CDR3 sequence is 14 residues long. CDR3 loop: CASSYSTGGWEQYF. The DNA for the CDR3 is TGTGCCAGCAGTTACTCCACGGGAGGGTGGGAGCAGTACTTC.

This sequence joins TRBV10-3 and TRBJ2-7; possible D gene TRBD1, 6 bases. The length of the CDR3 is 12 residues. Germline V gives CDR1 ENHRY, CDR2 SYGVKD. V shed 7 bases and J shed 5 bases, with 12 bases lying between them. CDR3 sequence (DNA): TGTGCCATCAAGGACAGAGGGGACGAGCAGTACTTC. Translation: CAIKDRGDEQYF.

This chain connects TRBV7-2 to TRBJ1-6; 9 nucleotides align to TRBD1. CDR3 size: 17 residues. J lost 9 bases, V lost 1 base, and 10 bases had no gene match. In germline, CDR1 is SGHTA, CDR2 FQGNSA. CDR3 amino acids: CASSLGGAGQGFSPLHF. The CDR3 nucleotides read TGTGCCAGCAGCTTAGGGGGGGCGGGACAGGGCTTTTCACCCCTCCACTTT.

The rearrangement uses TRBV6-6 and TRBJ1-1; unclear D gene. CDR3 length: 14 residues. Germline-derived CDR1 and CDR2 are MNHNY and SVGAGI (reference sequence). The V gene lost 0 bases and the J gene lost 4 bases, with 9 bases spanning the gap. CDR3 coding DNA: TGTGCCAGCAGTTACTCGGGCAGGTTCACTGAAGCTTTCTTT. Translating gives CASSYSGRFTEAFF.

V is TRBV6-5 and J is TRBJ1-1; D is perhaps TRBD1 (6 bases). Trimming stripped 6 bases from V and 3 bases from J, with 11 bases between. This CDR3 contains 13 residues. Germline-derived CDR1 and CDR2 are MNHEY and SVGAGI. The CDR3 is CASRRQAHTEAFF. The CDR3 coding sequence is TGTGCCAGCAGGCGACAGGCCCACACTGAAGCTTTCTTT.

The gene calls are TRBV30 and TRBJ1-6; D uncertain. The CDR3 extends over 14 amino acids. From germline, CDR1 is GTSNPN and CDR2 SVGIG (reference sequence). Trimming pared 1 base from V and 7 bases from J, leaving 11 bases between. The CDR3: CAWSGWQFNSPLHF. DNA of the CDR3: TGTGCCTGGAGTGGTTGGCAGTTCAATTCACCCCTCCACTTT.

The CDR3 DNA sequence: TGTGCCAGCAGCTTAAGTGGGAGGGTTTCCTACGAGCAGTACTTC. Its protein product is CASSLSGRVSYEQYF. The V and J genes are TRBV7-2 and TRBJ2-7; 7 bases are a match to TRBD2. Germline trimming cut 2 bases from V and 1 base from J; bases unmatched to any gene: 5. The CDR3 spans 15 residues. Per germline, CDR1 SGHTA and CDR2 FQGNSA.

The chain recombines TRBV27 with TRBJ2-1; 12 bases map to TRBD1. Germline V gene lookup returns CDR1 MNHEY and CDR2 SMNVEV (reference sequence). V shed 4 bases, J shed 9 bases, and the junction held 13 bases outside the gene matches. The CDR3 consists of 17 residues. Here the CDR3 DNA reads TGTGCCAGCAGTTGGCTTAGAGGGACAGGGGGCTATGGTGAGCAGTTCTTC. Protein sequence: CASSWLRGTGGYGEQFF.

About this clone itself: This CDR3 is also generated by other DNA sequences in the sample. This rearrangement joins TRBV5-1 to TRBJ2-5; D may be TRBD1 (6 bases). With 2 bases removed from V and 5 bases from J, the gap between germline ends came to 13 bases. Germline V lookup: CDR1 SGHRS, CDR2 YFSETQ. The CDR3 totals 14 residues. The CDR3 here is CASSLWGPGETQYF. In nucleotides, the CDR3 is TGCGCCAGCAGCTTATGGGGGCCAGGGGAGACCCAGTACTTC.

The chain carries TRBV28 and TRBJ2-7, with D perhaps matching TRBD2 (6 bases). Trimming shortened V by 3 bases and J by 3 bases, and 12 bases separated the two germline ends. This CDR3 is 14 amino acids long. Germline assignment: CDR1 MDHEN and CDR2 SYDVKM. This CDR3 is CASSFGDLVYEQYF. DNA of the CDR3: TGTGCCAGCAGTTTTGGGGACTTAGTCTACGAGCAGTACTTC.

The rearrangement uses TRBV6-1 and TRBJ2-7; 9 bases agree with TRBD1. The germline V gene encodes CDR1 MNHNS and CDR2 SASEGT. This CDR3 contains 15 residues. The V segment lost 1 base and the J segment 1 base; nucleotides outside the gene matches: 2. This CDR3 is CASSEGDRGSYEQYF. In DNA, the CDR3 is TGTGCCAGCAGTGAAGGAGACAGGGGGTCCTACGAGCAGTACTTC.

The gene calls are TRBV28 and TRBJ2-5; 8 bases map to TRBD1. The CDR3 has 13 residues. Trimming removed 7 bases from V and 5 bases from J; junction bases left unmatched: 6. Germline values: CDR1 MDHEN, CDR2 SYDVKM. Here the CDR3 DNA reads TGTGCCAGCACCGACAGGGGTGTGGAGACCCAGTACTTC. Protein sequence: CASTDRGVETQYF.

This chain links TRBV7-2 with TRBJ2-1, with 14 bases matching TRBD2. This CDR3 spans 16 amino acids. Germline V lookup: CDR1 SGHTA, CDR2 FQGNSA. V gave up 1 base and J gave up 7 bases; unmatched junction bases: 3. The CDR3 sequence is CASSLGLAGGPNEQFF. Here the CDR3 DNA reads TGTGCCAGCAGCTTAGGACTAGCGGGAGGGCCAAATGAGCAGTTCTTC. Using reference TRBV7-2 and TRBJ2-1 for the parts outside the CDR3, the full variable domain is GAGVSQSPSNKVTEKGKDVELRCDPISGHTALYWYRQSLGQGLEFLIYFQGNSAPDKSGLPSDRFSAERTGGSVSTLTIQRTQQEDSAVYLCASSLGLAGGPNEQFFGPGTRLTVL.

The chain carries TRBV30 and TRBJ2-5, with 7 bases fitting TRBD1. V was pared by 2 bases and J by 1 base, with 1 base of the junction left unmatched. The germline gives CDR1 GTSNPN, CDR2 SVGIG (reference sequence). This CDR3 is built from 13 residues. The CDR3 sequence is CAWSWDSQETQYF. The CDR3 DNA follows: TGTGCCTGGAGTTGGGACAGCCAAGAGACCCAGTACTTC.

This chain connects TRBV6-1 to TRBJ2-7, with D possibly TRBD1 on 5 matching bases. CDR1 is MNHNS, CDR2 SASEGT, per germline. Trimming removed 3 bases at V and 2 bases at J, with 14 bases between. The CDR3 is 15 amino acids. CDR3 sequence reads: CASSEGQGKPYEQYF. DNA of the CDR3: TGTGCCAGCAGTGAGGGGCAGGGCAAGCCCTACGAGCAGTACTTC.

V usage is TRBV4-3 and J usage is TRBJ2-3; weak D call: TRBD1 (6 bases). The CDR3 length is 15 residues. The V end was cut by 0 bases, the J end by 11 bases, with 18 bases between. Germline V lookup: CDR1 LGHNA, CDR2 YSLEER. In DNA, the CDR3 is TGCGCCAGCAGCCAAGATCCGCTAGATAGGGGGAAGCAGTATTTT. This sequence encodes CASSQDPLDRGKQYF.

The gene calls are TRBV19 and TRBJ1-1; weak D call: TRBD1 (5 bases). Per germline, CDR1 LNHDA and CDR2 SQIVND (reference sequence). V gave up 5 bases and J gave up 1 base, with 14 bases separating them. The CDR3 loop spans 15 amino acids. The CDR3 spells CASSVWIGQNTEAFF. The CDR3 nucleotides are TGTGCCAGTAGTGTTTGGATAGGACAGAACACTGAAGCTTTCTTT.

The chain carries TRBV2 and TRBJ1-6; 9 nucleotides align to TRBD1. Germline assignment: CDR1 SNHLY and CDR2 FYNNEI. The CDR3 extends over 14 amino acids. With V trimmed by 5 bases and J by 9 bases, 5 bases remained unmatched. This CDR3 reads CASSLGQGISPLHF. CDR3 in DNA: TGTGCCAGCAGTCTCGGACAGGGGATTTCACCCCTCCACTTT.

V is TRBV15 and J is TRBJ2-5; 8 positions agree with TRBD2. CDR3 length equals 16 residues. V trimming: 0 bases; J trimming: 5 bases; junction bases outside the gene matches: 8. Germline V gene lookup returns CDR1 LNHNV and CDR2 YYDKDF (reference sequence). CDR3 DNA sequence: TGTGCCACCAGCAGAGATCCAGCGGGAGCGGGGGAGACCCAGTACTTC. Amino acid sequence: CATSRDPAGAGETQYF.

The rearrangement joins TRBV2 to TRBJ2-1, with 11 bases matching TRBD2. CDR3 size: 15 residues. Germline V gene lookup returns CDR1 SNHLY and CDR2 FYNNEI. The V and J ends lost 3 bases and 8 bases, in that order; junction bases with no gene match: 6. Here the CDR3 DNA reads TGTGCCAGCAGTGAGTTAGCGGGGGGGCCGCATGAGCAGTTCTTC. It codes for CASSELAGGPHEQFF.

The V and J genes are TRBV5-4 and TRBJ2-7; D uncertain. Germline V gene sequence: CDR1 SGHNT, CDR2 YYREEE (reference sequence). The CDR3 has 14 amino acids. The ends were cut back, 0 bases at V and 1 base at J, with 8 bases in the middle. Here the CDR3 reads CASSLAPQSYEQYF. The CDR3 coding sequence is TGTGCCAGCAGCTTGGCCCCGCAGTCCTACGAGCAGTACTTC. The whole variable domain, remainder taken from reference TRBV5-4 and TRBJ2-7, is ETGVTQSPTHLIKTRGQQVTLRCSSQSGHNTVSWYQQALGQGPQFIFQYYREEENGRGNFPPRFSGLQFPNYSSELNVNALELDDSALYLCASSLAPQSYEQYFGPGTRLTVT.

The chain has TRBV6-5 and TRBJ1-2, with D perhaps TRBD1 (6 bases). Deletions cut 6 bases from V and 1 base from J, with 15 bases between. Germline lookup yields CDR1 MNHEY and CDR2 SVGAGI. The CDR3 sequence is 15 residues long. CDR3: CASSPDRNYNYGYTF. CDR3 DNA: TGTGCCAGCAGCCCGGACAGAAATTATAACTATGGCTACACCTTC.